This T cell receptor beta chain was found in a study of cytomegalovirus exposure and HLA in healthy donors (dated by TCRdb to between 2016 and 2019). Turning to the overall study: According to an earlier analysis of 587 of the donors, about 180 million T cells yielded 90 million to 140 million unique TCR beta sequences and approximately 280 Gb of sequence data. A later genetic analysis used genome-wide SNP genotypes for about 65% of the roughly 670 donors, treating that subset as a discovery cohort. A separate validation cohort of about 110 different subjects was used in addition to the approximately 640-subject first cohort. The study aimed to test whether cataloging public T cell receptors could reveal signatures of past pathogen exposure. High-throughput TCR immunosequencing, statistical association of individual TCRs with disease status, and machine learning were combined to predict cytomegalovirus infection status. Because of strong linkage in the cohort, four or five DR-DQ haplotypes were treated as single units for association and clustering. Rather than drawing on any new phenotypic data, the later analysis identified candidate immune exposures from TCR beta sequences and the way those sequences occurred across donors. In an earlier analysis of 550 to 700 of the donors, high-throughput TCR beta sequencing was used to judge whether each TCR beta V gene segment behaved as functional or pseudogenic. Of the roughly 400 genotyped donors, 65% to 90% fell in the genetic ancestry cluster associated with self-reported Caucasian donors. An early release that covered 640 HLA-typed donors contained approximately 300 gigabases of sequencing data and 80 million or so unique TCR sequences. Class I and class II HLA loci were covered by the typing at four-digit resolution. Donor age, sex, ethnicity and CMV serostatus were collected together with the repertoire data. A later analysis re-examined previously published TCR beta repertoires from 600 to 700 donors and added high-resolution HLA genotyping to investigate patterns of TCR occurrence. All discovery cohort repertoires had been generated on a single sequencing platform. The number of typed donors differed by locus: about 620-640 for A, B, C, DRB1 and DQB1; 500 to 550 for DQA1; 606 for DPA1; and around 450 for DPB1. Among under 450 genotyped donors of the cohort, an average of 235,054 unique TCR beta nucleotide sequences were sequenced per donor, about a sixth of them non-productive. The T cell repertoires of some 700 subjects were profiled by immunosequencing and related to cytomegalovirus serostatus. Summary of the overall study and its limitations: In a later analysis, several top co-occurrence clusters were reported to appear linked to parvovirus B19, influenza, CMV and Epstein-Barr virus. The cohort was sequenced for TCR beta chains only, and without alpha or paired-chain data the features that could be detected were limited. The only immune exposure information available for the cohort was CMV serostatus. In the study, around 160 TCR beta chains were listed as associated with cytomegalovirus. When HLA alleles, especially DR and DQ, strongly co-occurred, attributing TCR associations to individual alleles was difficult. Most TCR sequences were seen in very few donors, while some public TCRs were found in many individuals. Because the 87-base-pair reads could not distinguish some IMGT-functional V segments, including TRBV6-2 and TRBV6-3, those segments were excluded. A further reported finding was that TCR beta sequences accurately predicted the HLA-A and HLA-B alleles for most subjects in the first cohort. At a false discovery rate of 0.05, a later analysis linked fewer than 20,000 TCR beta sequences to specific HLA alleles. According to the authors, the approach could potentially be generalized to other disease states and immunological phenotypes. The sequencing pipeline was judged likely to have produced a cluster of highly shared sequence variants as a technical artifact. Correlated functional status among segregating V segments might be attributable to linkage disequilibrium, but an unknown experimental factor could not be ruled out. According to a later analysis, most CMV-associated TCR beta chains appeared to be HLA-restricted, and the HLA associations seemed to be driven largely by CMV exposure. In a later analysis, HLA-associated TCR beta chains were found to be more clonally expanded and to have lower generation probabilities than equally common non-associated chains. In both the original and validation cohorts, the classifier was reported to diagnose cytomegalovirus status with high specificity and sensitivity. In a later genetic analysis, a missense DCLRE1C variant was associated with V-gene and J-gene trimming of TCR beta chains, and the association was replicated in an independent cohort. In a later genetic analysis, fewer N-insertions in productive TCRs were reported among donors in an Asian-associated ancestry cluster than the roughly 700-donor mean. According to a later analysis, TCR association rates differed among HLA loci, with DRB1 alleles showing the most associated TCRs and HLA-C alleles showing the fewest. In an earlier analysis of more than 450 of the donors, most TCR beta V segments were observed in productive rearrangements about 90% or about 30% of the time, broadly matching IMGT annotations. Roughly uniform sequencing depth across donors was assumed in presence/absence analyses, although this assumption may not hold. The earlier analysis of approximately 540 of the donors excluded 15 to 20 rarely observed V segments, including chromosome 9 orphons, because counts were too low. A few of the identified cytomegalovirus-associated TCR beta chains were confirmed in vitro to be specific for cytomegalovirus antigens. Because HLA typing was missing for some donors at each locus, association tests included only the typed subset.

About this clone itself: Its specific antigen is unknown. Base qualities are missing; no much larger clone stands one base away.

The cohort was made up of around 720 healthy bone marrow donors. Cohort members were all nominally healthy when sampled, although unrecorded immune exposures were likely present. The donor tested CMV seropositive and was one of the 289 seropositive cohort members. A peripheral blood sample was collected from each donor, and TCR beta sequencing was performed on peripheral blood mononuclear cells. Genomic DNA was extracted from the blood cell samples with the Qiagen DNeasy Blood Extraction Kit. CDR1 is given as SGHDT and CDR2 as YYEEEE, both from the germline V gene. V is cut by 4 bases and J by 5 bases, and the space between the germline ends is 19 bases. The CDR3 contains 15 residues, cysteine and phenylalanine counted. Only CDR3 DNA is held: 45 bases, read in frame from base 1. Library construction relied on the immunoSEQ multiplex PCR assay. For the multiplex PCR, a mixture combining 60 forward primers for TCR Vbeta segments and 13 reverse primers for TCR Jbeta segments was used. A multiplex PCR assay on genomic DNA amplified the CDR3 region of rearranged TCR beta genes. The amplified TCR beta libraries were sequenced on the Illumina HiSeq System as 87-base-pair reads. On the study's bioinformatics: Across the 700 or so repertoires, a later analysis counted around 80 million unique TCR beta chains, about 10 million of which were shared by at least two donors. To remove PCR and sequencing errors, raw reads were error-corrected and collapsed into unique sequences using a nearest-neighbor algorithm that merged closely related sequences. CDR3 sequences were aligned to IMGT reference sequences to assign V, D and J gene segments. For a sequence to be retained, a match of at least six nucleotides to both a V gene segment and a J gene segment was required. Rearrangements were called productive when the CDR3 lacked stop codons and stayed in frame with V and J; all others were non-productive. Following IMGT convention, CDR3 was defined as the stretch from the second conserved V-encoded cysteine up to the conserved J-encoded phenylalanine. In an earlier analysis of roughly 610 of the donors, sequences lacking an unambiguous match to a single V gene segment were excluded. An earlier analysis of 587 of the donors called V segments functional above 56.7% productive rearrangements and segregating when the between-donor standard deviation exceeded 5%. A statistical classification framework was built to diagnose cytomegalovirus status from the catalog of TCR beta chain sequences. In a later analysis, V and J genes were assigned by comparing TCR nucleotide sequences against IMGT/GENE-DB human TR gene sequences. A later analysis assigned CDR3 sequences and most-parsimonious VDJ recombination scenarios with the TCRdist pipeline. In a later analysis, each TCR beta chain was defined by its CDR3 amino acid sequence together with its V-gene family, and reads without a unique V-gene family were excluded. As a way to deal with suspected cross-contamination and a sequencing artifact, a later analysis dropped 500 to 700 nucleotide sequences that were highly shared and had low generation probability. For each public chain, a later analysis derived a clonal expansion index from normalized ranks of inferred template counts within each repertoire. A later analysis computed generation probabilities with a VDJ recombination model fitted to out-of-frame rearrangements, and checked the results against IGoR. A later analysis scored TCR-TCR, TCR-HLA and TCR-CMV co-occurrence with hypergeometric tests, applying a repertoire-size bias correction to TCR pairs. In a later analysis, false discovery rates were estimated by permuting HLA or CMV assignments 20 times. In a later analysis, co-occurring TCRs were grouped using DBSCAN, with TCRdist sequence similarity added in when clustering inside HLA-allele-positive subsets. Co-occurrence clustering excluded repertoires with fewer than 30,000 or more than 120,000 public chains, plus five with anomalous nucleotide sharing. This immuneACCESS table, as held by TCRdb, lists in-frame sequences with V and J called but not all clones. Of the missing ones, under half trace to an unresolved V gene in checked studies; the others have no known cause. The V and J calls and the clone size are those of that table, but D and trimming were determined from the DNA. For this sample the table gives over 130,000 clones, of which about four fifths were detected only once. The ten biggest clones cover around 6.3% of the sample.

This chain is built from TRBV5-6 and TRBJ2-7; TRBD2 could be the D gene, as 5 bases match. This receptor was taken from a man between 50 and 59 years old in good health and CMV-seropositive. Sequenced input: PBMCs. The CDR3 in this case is CASSGPGRTRHEQYF. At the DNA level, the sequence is TGTGCCAGCAGCGGGCCCGGAAGAACTAGGCACGAGCAGTACTTC.